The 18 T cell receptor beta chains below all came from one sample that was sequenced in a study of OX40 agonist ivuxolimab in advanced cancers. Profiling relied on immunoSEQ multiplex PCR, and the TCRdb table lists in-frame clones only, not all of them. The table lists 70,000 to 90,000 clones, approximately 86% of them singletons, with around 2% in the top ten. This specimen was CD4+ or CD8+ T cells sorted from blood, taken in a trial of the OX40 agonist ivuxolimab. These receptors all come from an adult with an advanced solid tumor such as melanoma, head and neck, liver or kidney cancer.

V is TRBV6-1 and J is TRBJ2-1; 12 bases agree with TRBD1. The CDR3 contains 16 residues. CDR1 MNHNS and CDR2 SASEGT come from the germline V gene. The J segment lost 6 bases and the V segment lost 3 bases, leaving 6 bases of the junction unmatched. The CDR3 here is CASSEGQGAIGNEQFF. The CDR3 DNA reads TGTGCCAGCAGTGAGGGACAGGGGGCAATCGGCAATGAGCAGTTCTTC.

CDR3 sequence reads: CASSLIGQPSYEQYF. CDR3 sequence (DNA): TGTGCCAGCAGTTTAATAGGACAGCCCTCCTACGAGCAGTACTTC. V gene TRBV27 combines with J gene TRBJ2-7, with a weak D call TRBD1 (6 bases). There are 15 residues in the CDR3. Germline V gives CDR1 MNHEY, CDR2 SMNVEV (reference sequence). The V and J ends lost 2 bases and 0 bases respectively, with 11 bases between them.

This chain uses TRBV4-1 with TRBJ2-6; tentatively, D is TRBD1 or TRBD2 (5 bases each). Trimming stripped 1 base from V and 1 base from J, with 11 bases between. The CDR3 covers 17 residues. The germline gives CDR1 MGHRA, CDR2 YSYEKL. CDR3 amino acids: CASSQGVGPSGANVLTF. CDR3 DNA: TGCGCCAGCAGCCAAGGGGTGGGACCATCTGGGGCCAACGTCCTGACTTTC.

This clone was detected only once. DNA for the CDR3: TGTGCCAGCAGCTTCTACAGGGGACGAACTAACTATGGCTACACCTTC. Amino acid sequence: CASSFYRGRTNYGYTF. This rearrangement joins TRBV5-8 to TRBJ1-2, with TRBD1 matching over 7 bases. The germline V gene has CDR1 SGHTS and CDR2 YDEGEE. After removal of 2 bases from V and 0 bases from J, the junction contained 7 bases not matched to a gene. The CDR3 is made up of 16 amino acids.

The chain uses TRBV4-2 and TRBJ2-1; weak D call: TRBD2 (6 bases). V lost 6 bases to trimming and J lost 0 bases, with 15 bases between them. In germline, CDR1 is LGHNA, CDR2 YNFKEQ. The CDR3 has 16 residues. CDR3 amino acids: CASRQTSTSSYNEQFF. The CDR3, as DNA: TGTGCCAGCAGGCAAACTAGCACAAGCTCCTACAATGAGCAGTTCTTC.

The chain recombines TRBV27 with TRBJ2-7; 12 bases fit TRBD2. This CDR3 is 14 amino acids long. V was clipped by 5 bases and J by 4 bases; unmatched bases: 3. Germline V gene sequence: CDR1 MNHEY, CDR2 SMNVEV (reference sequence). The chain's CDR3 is CASSPSGRAYEQYF. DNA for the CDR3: TGTGCCAGCAGTCCTAGCGGGAGGGCGTACGAGCAGTACTTC.

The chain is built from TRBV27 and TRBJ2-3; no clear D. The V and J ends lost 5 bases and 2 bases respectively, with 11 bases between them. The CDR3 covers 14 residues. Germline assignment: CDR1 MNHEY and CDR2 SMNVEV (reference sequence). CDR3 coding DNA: TGTGCCAGCAGTCCTACACCTCACACAGATACGCAGTATTTT. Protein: CASSPTPHTDTQYF.

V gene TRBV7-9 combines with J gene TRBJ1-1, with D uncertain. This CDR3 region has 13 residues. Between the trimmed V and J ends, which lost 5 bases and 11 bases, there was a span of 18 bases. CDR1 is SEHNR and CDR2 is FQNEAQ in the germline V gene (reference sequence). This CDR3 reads CASSPLGRQAAFF. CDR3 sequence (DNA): TGTGCCAGCAGCCCCCTAGGTCGTCAGGCGGCTTTCTTT.

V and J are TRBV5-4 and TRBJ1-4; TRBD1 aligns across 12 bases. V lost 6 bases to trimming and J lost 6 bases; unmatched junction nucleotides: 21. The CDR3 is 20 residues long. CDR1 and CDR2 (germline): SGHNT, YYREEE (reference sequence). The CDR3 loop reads CASIIKGNGTGGPRYEKLFF. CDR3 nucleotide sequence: TGTGCCAGCATCATTAAGGGGAATGGGACAGGGGGCCCACGCTATGAAAAACTGTTTTTT.

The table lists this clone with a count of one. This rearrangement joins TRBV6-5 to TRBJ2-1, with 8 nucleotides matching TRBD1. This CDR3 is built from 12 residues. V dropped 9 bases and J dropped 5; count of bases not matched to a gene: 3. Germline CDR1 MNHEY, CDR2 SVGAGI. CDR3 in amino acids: CASRQGHNEQFF. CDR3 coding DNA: TGTGCCAGTAGACAGGGGCACAATGAGCAGTTCTTC.

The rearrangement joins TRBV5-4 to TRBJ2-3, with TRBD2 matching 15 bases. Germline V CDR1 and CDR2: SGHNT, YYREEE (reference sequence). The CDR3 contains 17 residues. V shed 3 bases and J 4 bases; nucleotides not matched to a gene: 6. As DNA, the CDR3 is TGTGCCAGCAGCTCGGGACTAGCGGGGGGAGGCGCAGATACGCAGTATTTT. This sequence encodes CASSSGLAGGGADTQYF.

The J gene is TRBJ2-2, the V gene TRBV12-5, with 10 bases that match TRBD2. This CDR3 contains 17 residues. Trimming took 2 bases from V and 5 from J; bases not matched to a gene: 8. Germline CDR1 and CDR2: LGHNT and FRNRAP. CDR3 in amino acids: CASGLTSSGGGTGELFF. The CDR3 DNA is TGTGCTAGTGGTTTGACCTCTAGCGGGGGAGGGACCGGGGAGCTGTTTTTT.

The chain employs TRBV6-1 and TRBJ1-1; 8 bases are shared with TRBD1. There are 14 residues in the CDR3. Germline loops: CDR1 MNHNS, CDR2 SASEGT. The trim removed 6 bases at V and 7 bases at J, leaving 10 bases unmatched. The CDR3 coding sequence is TGTGCCAGCAGCAGAATTCCGGGACAGGTTGAAGCTTTCTTT. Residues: CASSRIPGQVEAFF.

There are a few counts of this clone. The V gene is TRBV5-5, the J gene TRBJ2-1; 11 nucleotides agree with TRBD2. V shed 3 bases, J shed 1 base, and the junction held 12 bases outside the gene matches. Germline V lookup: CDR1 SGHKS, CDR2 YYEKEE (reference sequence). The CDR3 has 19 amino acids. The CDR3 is CASSSLHTSGRPSYNEQFF. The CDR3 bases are TGTGCCAGCAGCTCCCTCCACACTAGCGGGAGACCATCCTACAATGAGCAGTTCTTC.

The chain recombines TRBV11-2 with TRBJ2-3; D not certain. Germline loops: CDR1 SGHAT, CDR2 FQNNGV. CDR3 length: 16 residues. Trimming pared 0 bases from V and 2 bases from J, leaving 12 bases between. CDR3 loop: CASSLDWRRATDTQYF. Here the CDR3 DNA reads TGTGCCAGCAGCTTAGACTGGCGAAGGGCCACAGATACGCAGTATTTT.

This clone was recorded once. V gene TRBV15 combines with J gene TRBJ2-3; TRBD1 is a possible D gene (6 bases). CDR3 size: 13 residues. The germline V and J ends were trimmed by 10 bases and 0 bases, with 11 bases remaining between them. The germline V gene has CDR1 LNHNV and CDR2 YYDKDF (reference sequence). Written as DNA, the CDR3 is TGTGCCATACAGGGTGATAGCACAGATACGCAGTATTTT. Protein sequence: CAIQGDSTDTQYF.

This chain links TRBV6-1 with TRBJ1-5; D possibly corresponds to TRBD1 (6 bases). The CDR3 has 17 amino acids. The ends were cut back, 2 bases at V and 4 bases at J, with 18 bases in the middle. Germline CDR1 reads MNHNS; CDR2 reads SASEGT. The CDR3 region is CASSEPAGRGENQPQHF. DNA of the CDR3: TGTGCCAGCAGTGAACCCGCCGGGAGGGGGGAGAATCAGCCCCAGCATTTT.

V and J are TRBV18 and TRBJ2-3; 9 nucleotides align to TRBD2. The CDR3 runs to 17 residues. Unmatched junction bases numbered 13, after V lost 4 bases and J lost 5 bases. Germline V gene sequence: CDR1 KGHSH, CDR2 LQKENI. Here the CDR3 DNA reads TGTGCCAGCTCACGGGGTCTTGCGGGAGGGCCTGAAGATACGCAGTATTTT. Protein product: CASSRGLAGGPEDTQYF.